This T cell receptor (beta chain) was recovered during a study of blood T cell repertoires in COVID-19. Using immunoSEQ multiplex PCR, the repertoire was profiled, and TCRdb retains in-frame clones only, with some absent. The profile shows hundreds of thousands of clones, 75% to 90% of them singletons. The CDR3 totals 12 residues. Trimming shortened V by 8 bases and J by 13 bases, and 18 bases separated the two germline ends. Germline values: CDR1 GTSNPN, CDR2 SVGIG (reference sequence). Exposed volunteers were people who met a COVID-19 case within 2 weeks before study entry. The sample was PBMCs or T cells enriched from blood (not recorded which). This receptor was taken from a man aged 50-60 years who had been exposed to COVID-19. This sequence joins TRBV30 and TRBJ1-6, with D unclear. The CDR3 sequence: CAQGGFRSPLHF. Here the CDR3 DNA reads TGTGCCCAAGGCGGATTCCGGTCTCCCCTCCACTTT. Based on the CDR3 plus reference TRBV30 and TRBJ1-6, the full variable domain is SQTIHQWPATLVQPVGSPLSLECTVEGTSNPNLYWYRQAAGRGLQLLFYSVGIGQISSEVPQNLSASRPQDRQFILSSKKLLLSDSGFYLCAQGGFRSPLHFGNGTRLTVT.